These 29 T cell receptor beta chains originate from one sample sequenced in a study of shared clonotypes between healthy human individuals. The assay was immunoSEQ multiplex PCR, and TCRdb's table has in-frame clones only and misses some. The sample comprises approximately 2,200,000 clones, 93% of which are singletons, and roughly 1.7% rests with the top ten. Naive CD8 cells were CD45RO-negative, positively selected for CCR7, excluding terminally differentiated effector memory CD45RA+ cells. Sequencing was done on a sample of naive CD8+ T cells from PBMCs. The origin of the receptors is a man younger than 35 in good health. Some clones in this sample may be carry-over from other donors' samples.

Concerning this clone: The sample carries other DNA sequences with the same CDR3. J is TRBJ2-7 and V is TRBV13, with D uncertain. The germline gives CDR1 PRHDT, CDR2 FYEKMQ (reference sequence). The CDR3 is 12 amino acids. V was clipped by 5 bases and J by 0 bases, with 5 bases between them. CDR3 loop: CASSLNSYEQYF. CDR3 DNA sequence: TGTGCCAGCAGCCTGAACTCCTACGAGCAGTACTTC.

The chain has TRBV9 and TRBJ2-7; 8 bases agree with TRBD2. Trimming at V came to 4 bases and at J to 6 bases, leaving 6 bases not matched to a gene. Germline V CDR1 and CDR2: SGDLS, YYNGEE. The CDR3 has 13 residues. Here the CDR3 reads CASSPREGREQYF. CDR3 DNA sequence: TGTGCCAGCAGCCCCCGGGAGGGCCGCGAGCAGTACTTC.

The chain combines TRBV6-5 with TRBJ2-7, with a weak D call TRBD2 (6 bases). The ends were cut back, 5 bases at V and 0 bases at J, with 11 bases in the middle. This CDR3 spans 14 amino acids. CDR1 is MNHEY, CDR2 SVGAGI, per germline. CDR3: CASSTWTNSYEQYF. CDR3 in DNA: TGTGCCAGCAGTACCTGGACTAACTCCTACGAGCAGTACTTC.

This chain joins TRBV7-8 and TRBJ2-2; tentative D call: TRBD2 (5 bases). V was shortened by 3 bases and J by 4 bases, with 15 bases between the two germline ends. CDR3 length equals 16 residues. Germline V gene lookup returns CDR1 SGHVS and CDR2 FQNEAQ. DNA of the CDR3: TGTGCCAGCAGCTTTATGATGTCGGGGAGCACCGGGGAGCTGTTTTTT. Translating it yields CASSFMMSGSTGELFF.

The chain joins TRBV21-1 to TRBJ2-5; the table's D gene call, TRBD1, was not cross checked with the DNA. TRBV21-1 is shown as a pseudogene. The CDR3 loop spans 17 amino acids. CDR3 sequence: CASSKGGQGAWEETQYF. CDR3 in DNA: TGTGCCAGCAGCAAAGGGGGACAGGGGGCATGGGAAGAGACCCAGTACTTC.

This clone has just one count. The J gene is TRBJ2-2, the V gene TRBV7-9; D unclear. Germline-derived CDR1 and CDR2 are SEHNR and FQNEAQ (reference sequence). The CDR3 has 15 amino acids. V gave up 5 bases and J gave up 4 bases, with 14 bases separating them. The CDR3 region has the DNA TGTGCCAGCAGCCCCCGGCCCTCTCGCACCGGGGAGCTGTTTTTT. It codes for CASSPRPSRTGELFF.

As DNA, the CDR3 is TGTGCCAGCAGTTTATTTTCCCAGGGGGGCGGGTACCAAGAGACCCAGTACTTC. Encoded protein: CASSLFSQGGGYQETQYF. The chain combines TRBV27 with TRBJ2-5; weak D call: TRBD1 (7 bases). Trimming stripped 1 base from V and 0 bases from J, with 18 bases between. Germline CDR1 reads MNHEY; CDR2 reads SMNVEV (reference sequence). This CDR3 is 18 amino acids long.

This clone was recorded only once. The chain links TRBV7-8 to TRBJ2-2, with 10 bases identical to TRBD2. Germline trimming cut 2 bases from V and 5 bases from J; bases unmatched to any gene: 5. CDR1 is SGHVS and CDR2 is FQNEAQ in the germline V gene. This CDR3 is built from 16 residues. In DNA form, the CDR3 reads TGTGCCAGCAGCTTACCTAGCGGGAGAGATACCGGGGAGCTGTTTTTT. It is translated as CASSLPSGRDTGELFF.

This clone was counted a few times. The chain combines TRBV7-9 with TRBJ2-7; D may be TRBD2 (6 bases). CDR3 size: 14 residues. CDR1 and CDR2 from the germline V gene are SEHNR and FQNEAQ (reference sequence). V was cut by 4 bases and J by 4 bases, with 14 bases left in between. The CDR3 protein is CASSSPEGWYEQYF. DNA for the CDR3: TGTGCCAGCAGCTCACCGGAGGGGTGGTACGAGCAGTACTTC.

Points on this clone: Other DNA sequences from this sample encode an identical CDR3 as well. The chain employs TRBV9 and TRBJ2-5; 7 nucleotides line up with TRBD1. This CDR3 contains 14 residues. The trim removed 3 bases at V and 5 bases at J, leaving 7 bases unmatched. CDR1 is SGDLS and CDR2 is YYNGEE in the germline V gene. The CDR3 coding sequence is TGTGCCAGCAGCGCACGACAGGGTGGCGAGACCCAGTACTTC. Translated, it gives CASSARQGGETQYF.

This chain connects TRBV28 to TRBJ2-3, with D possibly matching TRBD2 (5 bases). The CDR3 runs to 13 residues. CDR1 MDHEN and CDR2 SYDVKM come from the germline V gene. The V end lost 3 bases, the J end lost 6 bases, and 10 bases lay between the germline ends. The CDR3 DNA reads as TGTGCCAGCAGTTTGATGAGGGAGGATACGCAGTATTTT. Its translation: CASSLMREDTQYF.

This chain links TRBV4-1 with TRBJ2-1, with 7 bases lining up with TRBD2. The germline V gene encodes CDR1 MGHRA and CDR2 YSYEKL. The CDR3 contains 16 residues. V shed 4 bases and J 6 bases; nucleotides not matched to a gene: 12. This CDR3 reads CASSPRTAGKVNEQFF. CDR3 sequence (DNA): TGCGCCAGCAGCCCTCGTACAGCGGGGAAGGTCAATGAGCAGTTCTTC.

The CDR3: CATQGGPTYNEQFF. DNA for the CDR3: TGTGCCACACAGGGGGGGCCGACCTACAATGAGCAGTTCTTC. The chain is built from TRBV2 and TRBJ2-1, with D possibly TRBD1 on 8 matching bases. Trimming cost V 10 bases and J 2 bases, with 15 bases left between them. The CDR3 sequence is 14 residues long. The germline gives CDR1 SNHLY, CDR2 FYNNEI.

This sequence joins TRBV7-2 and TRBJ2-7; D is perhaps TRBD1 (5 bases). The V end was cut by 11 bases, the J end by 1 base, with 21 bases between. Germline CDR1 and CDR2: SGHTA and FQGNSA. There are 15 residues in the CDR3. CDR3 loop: CARARVNRNSYEQYF. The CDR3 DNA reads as TGTGCCCGAGCCCGGGTTAACAGGAATTCCTACGAGCAGTACTTC.

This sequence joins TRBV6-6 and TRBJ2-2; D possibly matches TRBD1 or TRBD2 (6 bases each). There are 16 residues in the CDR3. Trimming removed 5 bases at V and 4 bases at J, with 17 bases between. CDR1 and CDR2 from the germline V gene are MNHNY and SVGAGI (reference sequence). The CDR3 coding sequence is TGTGCCAGCAGTCCATCCGCGGGACACCTCACCGGGGAGCTGTTTTTT. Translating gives CASSPSAGHLTGELFF.

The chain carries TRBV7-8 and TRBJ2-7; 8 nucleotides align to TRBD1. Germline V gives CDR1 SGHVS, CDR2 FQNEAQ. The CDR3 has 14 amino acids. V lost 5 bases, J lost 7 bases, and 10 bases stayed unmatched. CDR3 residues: CASSPPDRVGEQYF. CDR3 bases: TGTGCCAGCAGCCCCCCGGACAGGGTAGGGGAGCAGTACTTC.

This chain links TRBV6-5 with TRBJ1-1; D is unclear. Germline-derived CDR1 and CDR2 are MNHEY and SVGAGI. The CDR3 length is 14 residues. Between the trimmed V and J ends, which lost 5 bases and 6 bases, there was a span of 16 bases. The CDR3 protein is CASSPGLSGAEAFF. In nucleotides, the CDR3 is TGTGCCAGCAGTCCCGGCCTGAGTGGCGCTGAAGCTTTCTTT.

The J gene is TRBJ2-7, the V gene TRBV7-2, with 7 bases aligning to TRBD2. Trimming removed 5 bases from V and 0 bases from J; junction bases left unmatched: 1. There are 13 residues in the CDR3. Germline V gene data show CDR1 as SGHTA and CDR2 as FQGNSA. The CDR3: CASSRTSSYEQYF. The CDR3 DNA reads TGTGCCAGCAGCCGGACTAGCTCCTACGAGCAGTACTTC. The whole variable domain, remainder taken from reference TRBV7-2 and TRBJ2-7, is GAGVSQSPSNKVTEKGKDVELRCDPISGHTALYWYRQSLGQGLEFLIYFQGNSAPDKSGLPSDRFSAERTGGSVSTLTIQRTQQEDSAVYLCASSRTSSYEQYFGPGTRLTVT.

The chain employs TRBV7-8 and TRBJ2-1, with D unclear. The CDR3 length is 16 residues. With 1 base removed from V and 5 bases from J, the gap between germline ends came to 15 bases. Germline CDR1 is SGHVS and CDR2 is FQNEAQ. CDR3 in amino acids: CASSLVAGRPDNEQFF. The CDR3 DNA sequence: TGTGCCAGCAGCTTAGTGGCAGGACGGCCAGACAATGAGCAGTTCTTC.

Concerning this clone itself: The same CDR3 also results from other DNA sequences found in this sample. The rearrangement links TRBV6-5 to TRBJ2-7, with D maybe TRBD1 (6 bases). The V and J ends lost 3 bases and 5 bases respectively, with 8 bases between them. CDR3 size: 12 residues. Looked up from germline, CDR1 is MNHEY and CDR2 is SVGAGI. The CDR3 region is CASSYSGDEQYF. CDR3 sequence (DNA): TGTGCCAGCAGTTATTCAGGGGACGAGCAGTACTTC.

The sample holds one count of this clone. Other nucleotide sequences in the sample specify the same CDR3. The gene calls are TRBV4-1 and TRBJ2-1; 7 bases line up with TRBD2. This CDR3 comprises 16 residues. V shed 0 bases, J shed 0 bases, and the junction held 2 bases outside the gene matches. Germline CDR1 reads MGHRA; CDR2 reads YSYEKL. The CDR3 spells CASSQDGGSSYNEQFF. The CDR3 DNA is TGCGCCAGCAGCCAAGATGGCGGGAGCTCCTACAATGAGCAGTTCTTC.

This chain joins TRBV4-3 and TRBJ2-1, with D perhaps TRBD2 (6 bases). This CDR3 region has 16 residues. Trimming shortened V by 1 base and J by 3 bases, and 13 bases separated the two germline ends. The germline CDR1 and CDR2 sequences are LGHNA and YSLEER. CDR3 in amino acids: CASSQGSSVGYNEQFF. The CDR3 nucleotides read TGCGCCAGCAGCCAAGGGTCTAGCGTCGGCTACAATGAGCAGTTCTTC.

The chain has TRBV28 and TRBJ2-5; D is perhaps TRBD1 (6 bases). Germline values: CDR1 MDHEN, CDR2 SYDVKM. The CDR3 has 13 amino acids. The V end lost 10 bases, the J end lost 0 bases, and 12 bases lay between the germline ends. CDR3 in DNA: TGTGCCATTAGACGGACAGACCAAGAGACCCAGTACTTC. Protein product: CAIRRTDQETQYF.

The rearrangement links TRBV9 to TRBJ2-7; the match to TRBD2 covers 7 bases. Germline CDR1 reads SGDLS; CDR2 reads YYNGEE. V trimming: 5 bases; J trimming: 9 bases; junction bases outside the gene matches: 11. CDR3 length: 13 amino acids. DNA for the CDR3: TGTGCCAGCAGTGCTAGCGGTGCCGGGTTGCAGTACTTC. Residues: CASSASGAGLQYF.

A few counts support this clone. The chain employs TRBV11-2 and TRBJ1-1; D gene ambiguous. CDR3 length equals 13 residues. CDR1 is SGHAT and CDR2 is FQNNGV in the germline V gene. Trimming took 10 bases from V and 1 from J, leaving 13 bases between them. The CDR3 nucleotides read TGTGCCAATAGAGGGCCCCGGAACACTGAAGCTTTCTTT. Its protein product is CANRGPRNTEAFF. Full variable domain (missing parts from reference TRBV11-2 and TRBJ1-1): EAGVAQSPRYKIIEKRQSVAFWCNPISGHATLYWYQQILGQGPKLLIQFQNNGVVDDSQLPKDRFSAERLKGVDSTLKIQPAKLEDSAVYLCANRGPRNTEAFFGQGTRLTVV.

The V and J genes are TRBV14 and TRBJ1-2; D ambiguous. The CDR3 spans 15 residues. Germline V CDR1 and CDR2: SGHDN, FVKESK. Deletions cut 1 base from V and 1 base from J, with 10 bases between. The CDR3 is CASSQASEINYGYTF. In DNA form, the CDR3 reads TGTGCCAGCAGCCAAGCATCGGAAATTAACTATGGCTACACCTTC.

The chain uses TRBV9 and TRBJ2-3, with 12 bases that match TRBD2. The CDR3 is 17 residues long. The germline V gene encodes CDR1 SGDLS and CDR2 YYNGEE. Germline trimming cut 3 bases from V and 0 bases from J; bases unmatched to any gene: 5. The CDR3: CASSGTTSGRSTDTQYF. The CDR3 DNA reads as TGTGCCAGCAGCGGGACGACTAGCGGGAGAAGCACAGATACGCAGTATTTT.

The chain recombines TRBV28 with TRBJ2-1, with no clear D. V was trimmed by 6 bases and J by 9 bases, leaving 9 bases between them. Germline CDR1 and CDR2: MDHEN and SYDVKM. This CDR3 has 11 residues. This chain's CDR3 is CASSTGSEQFF. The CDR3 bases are TGTGCCAGCAGCACGGGCAGTGAGCAGTTCTTC.

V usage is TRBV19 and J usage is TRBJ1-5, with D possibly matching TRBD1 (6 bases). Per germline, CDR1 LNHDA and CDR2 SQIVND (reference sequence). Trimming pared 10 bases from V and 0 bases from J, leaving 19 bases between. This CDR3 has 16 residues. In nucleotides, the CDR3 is TGTGCCACATTGGGCGGGGGGGCTTATAGCAATCAGCCCCAGCATTTT. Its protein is CATLGGGAYSNQPQHF.